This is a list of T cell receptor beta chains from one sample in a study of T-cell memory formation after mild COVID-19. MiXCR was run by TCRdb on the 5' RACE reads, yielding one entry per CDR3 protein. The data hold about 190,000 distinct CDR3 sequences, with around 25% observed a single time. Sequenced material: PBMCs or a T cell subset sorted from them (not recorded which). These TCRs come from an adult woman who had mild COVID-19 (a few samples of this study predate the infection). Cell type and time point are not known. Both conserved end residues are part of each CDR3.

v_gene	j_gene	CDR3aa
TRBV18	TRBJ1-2	CASSPGQGHGYTF
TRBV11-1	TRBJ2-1	CASSLAGTGGLYEQFF
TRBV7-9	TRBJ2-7	CASSLYQGGEQYF
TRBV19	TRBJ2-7	CASSPVDSSSYEQYF
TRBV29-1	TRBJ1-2	CSVEGGQYYGYTF
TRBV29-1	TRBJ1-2	CSVGPGGSDYGYTF
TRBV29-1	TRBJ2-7	CSGIVGYQQYF
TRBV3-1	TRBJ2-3	CASSQGGTDTQYF
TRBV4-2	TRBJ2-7	CASSQVDKASYEQYF
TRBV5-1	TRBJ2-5	CASSSGTSGQETQYF
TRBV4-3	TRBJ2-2	CASSQVRGAGGPAGELFF
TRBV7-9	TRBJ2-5	CASSSTGGFEETQYF
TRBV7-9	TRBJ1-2	CASSGSGQMAYGYTF
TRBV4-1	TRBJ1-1	CASSQEGSGLNTEAFF
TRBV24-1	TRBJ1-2	CAISGRGANDYGYTF
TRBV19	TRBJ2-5	CASSISFGETQYF
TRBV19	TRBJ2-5	CASSLAGAAETQYF
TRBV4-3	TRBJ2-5	CASSQGPQETQYF
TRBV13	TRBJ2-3	CASSLGGPPSTQYF
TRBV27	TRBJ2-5	CASSPWGLAGWGETQYF
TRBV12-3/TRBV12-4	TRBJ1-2	CASSFTDYGYTF
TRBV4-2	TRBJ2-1	CASSHPKHNEQFF
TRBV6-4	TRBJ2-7	CADRGQGSGSYEQYF
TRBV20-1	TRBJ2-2	CSARDVEGLAGENTGELFF
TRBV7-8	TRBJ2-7	CASSLIPGGQPYEQYF
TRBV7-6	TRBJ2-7	CASSFSGSGEQYF
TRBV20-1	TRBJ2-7	CSALGERGPYEQYF
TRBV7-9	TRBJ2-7	CASSPRADTYEQYF
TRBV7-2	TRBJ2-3	CASSLGSMNTQYF
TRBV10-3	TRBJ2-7	CAISPGATESYEQYF
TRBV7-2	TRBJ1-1	CASSGWTGRGTEAFF